Listed here are 20 T cell receptor beta chains from one sample, sequenced in a study of CD8+ T cells in alopecia areata. Extracted RNA was reverse transcribed, and the resulting cDNA served as sequencing template. Profiled with immunoSEQ multiplex PCR; TCRdb holds only in-frame clones, not every one. The data show 120,000 or so clones, around 60% seen once. Sequencing used CD4+ T cells sorted from blood, obtained at week 0. These receptors all stem from a human donor with alopecia areata.

This clone was seen a single time. One junction end disagrees with the germline gene, perhaps due to a read error. The rearrangement uses TRBV5-1 and TRBJ2-1; 10 nucleotides line up with TRBD2. The CDR3 runs to 14 residues. The germline V gene has CDR1 SGHRS and CDR2 YFSETQ. The CDR3 DNA reads as TGCGCCGGCAGTTCGTTGACTAGCGGGAATGAGCAGTTCTTC. This codes for CAGSSLTSGNEQFF.

A few counts support this clone. This chain uses TRBV25-1 with TRBJ2-2, with unresolved D. Germline V gene sequence: CDR1 MGHDK, CDR2 SYGVNS. V gave up 0 bases and J gave up 6 bases, with 5 bases separating them. The CDR3 loop spans 13 amino acids. CDR3 in amino acids: CASSEYVAGELFF. CDR3 coding DNA: TGTGCCAGCAGTGAATATGTGGCCGGGGAGCTGTTTTTT.

The chain links TRBV29-1 to TRBJ2-7; 12 bases are a match to TRBD1. J gave up 5 bases and V 7 bases, and 12 bases lay outside the gene matches. Germline CDR1 reads SQVTM; CDR2 reads ANQGSEA. The CDR3 spans 15 residues. The CDR3: CSARKTGQGADEQYF. CDR3 nucleotides: TGCAGCGCGCGTAAAACGGGACAGGGGGCTGACGAGCAGTACTTC.

V and J are TRBV4-3 and TRBJ2-7, with D perhaps matching TRBD2 (6 bases). The CDR3 contains 13 residues. V was trimmed by 0 bases and J by 7 bases, leaving 10 bases between them. The germline CDR1 and CDR2 sequences are LGHNA and YSLEER. The CDR3: CASSQDPGREQYF. CDR3 nucleotides: TGCGCCAGCAGCCAAGATCCGGGGAGGGAGCAGTACTTC.

The V and J genes are TRBV5-5 and TRBJ2-7; D might be TRBD1 (6 bases). V dropped 4 bases and J dropped 0 bases, with 11 bases sitting between them. The CDR3 consists of 14 residues. The germline V gene encodes CDR1 SGHKS and CDR2 YYEKEE (reference sequence). This chain's CDR3 is CASSQDSHSYEQYF. The CDR3, as DNA: TGTGCCAGCAGCCAGGACAGTCACTCCTACGAGCAGTACTTC.

This rearrangement joins TRBV6-1 to TRBJ2-1, with 7 bases identical to TRBD1. This CDR3 spans 14 amino acids. Germline V lookup: CDR1 MNHNS, CDR2 SASEGT. J lost 3 bases, V lost 8 bases, and 7 bases had no gene match. CDR3: CASLGGPFYNEQFF. Here the CDR3 DNA reads TGTGCCAGCTTAGGGGGCCCGTTCTACAATGAGCAGTTCTTC.

This chain joins TRBV2 and TRBJ2-3; maybe TRBD1 (5 bases). The V gene lost 4 bases and the J gene lost 1 base, with 6 bases spanning the gap. The CDR3 sequence is 13 residues long. Germline loops: CDR1 SNHLY, CDR2 FYNNEI. Written as DNA, the CDR3 is TGTGCCAGCAGTGTACAGGGCACAGATACGCAGTATTTT. This codes for CASSVQGTDTQYF.

The rearrangement joins TRBV18 to TRBJ2-1, with 11 nucleotides matching TRBD2. V shed 3 bases, J shed 4 bases, and the junction held 2 bases outside the gene matches. Per the germline V gene, CDR1 is KGHSH and CDR2 is LQKENI. CDR3 size: 15 residues. Written as DNA, the CDR3 is TGTGCCAGCTCACCGGCTAGCGGGAGGTACAATGAGCAGTTCTTC. This gives the protein CASSPASGRYNEQFF.

The chain uses TRBV25-1 and TRBJ2-1; tentative D call: TRBD2 (7 bases). Trimming took off 2 bases at V and 5 bases at J, with 13 bases between the two ends. The CDR3 runs 15 residues. Germline V gene sequence: CDR1 MGHDK, CDR2 SYGVNS. The DNA for the CDR3 is TGTGCCAGCAGTGAACCCCGGGGGGCCAACAATGAGCAGTTCTTC. This gives the protein CASSEPRGANNEQFF.

This chain links TRBV4-2 with TRBJ2-1; 9 bases align to TRBD2. Trimming at V came to 1 base and at J to 3 bases, leaving 7 bases not matched to a gene. The CDR3 consists of 17 residues. CDR1 LGHNA and CDR2 YNFKEQ come from the germline V gene. This CDR3 reads CASSQASGTVNYNEQFF. The CDR3 DNA reads TGTGCCAGCAGCCAAGCTAGCGGGACAGTGAACTACAATGAGCAGTTCTTC.

This clone was seen a few times. The chain joins TRBV5-1 to TRBJ1-1; D is possibly TRBD1 (5 bases). The V end was cut by 0 bases, the J end by 0 bases, with 12 bases between. CDR3 size: 16 residues. Germline V gives CDR1 SGHRS, CDR2 YFSETQ. The CDR3 sequence is CASSLVSGRVNTEAFF. CDR3 DNA sequence: TGCGCCAGCAGCTTGGTCTCAGGGAGGGTGAACACTGAAGCTTTCTTT.

The gene calls are TRBV5-1 and TRBJ2-5; D is uncertain. V was clipped by 1 base and J by 3 bases, with 10 bases between them. The CDR3 has 14 amino acids. Per germline, CDR1 SGHRS and CDR2 YFSETQ. The CDR3 reads CASSLRVAKETQYF. The CDR3 nucleotides are TGCGCCAGCAGCTTGAGAGTCGCCAAAGAGACCCAGTACTTC. The entire variable domain, with the rest obtained from reference TRBV5-1 and TRBJ2-5, is as follows: KAGVTQTPRYLIKTRGQQVTLSCSPISGHRSVSWYQQTPGQGLQFLFEYFSETQRNKGNFPGRFSGRQFSNSRSEMNVSTLELGDSALYLCASSLRVAKETQYFGPGTRLLVL.

This clone came up a few times. The V and J genes are TRBV6-5 and TRBJ2-2; 8 positions agree with TRBD2. The CDR3 loop spans 15 amino acids. V shed 4 bases and J 0 bases; nucleotides not matched to a gene: 1. Germline values: CDR1 MNHEY, CDR2 SVGAGI. CDR3 amino acids: CASSWTSPNTGELFF. CDR3 sequence (DNA): TGTGCCAGCAGTTGGACTAGCCCGAACACCGGGGAGCTGTTTTTT.

This clone was found a few times. The rearrangement links TRBV2 to TRBJ2-7; no clear D gene. Germline V gives CDR1 SNHLY, CDR2 FYNNEI. The V end was cut by 3 bases, the J end by 2 bases, with 14 bases between. The CDR3 consists of 15 residues. The CDR3 is CASSEAGVRAYEQYF. The CDR3, as DNA: TGTGCCAGCAGTGAGGCTGGGGTCAGAGCCTACGAGCAGTACTTC.

The J gene is TRBJ2-5, the V gene TRBV4-1, with TRBD2 matching over 11 bases. The CDR3 sequence is 17 residues long. V trimming: 2 bases; J trimming: 7 bases; junction bases outside the gene matches: 12. Germline CDR1 MGHRA, CDR2 YSYEKL. The CDR3 DNA is TGCGCCAGCAGCCAATTACTAGCGGGGGCGACCCGTGGGACCCAGTACTTC. Its protein is CASSQLLAGATRGTQYF.

The chain recombines TRBV7-2 with TRBJ1-2; TRBD1 matches at 7 bases. V lost 5 bases and J lost 3; bases outside the gene matches: 3. Germline values: CDR1 SGHTA, CDR2 FQGNSA. This CDR3 is built from 13 residues. The CDR3 nucleotides are TGTGCCAGCAGCCGCGACAGGGACTATGGCTACACCTTC. It translates to CASSRDRDYGYTF.

V gene TRBV2 combines with J gene TRBJ1-1; no clear D gene. V was shortened by 3 bases and J by 6 bases, with 11 bases between the two germline ends. CDR1 is SNHLY, CDR2 FYNNEI, per germline. The CDR3 has 13 amino acids. The CDR3 loop is CASSELLDSEAFF. CDR3 nucleotide sequence: TGTGCCAGCAGTGAGCTTCTGGACTCTGAAGCTTTCTTT.

The genes are TRBV27 and TRBJ1-2, with D tentatively TRBD1 (6 bases). Germline lookup yields CDR1 MNHEY and CDR2 SMNVEV (reference sequence). The germline V and J ends were trimmed by 0 bases and 4 bases, with 9 bases remaining between them. This CDR3 comprises 14 residues. The CDR3 reads CASSLSGGGYGYTF. For the CDR3, the DNA is TGTGCCAGCAGTTTATCCGGGGGCGGCTATGGCTACACCTTC.

J is TRBJ1-2 and V is TRBV2; D call uncertain. Between the trimmed V and J ends, which lost 3 bases and 2 bases, there was a span of 19 bases. Germline V CDR1 and CDR2: SNHLY, FYNNEI. This CDR3 has 17 amino acids. This CDR3 is CASSEWQVQLSNYGYTF. The CDR3 DNA sequence: TGTGCCAGCAGTGAGTGGCAGGTCCAGCTATCAAACTATGGCTACACCTTC.

This clone has only a few counts. The genes are TRBV6-5 and TRBJ1-1; D perhaps matches TRBD1 (5 bases). The ends were cut back, 5 bases at V and 4 bases at J, with 17 bases in the middle. The CDR3 contains 15 residues. Germline values: CDR1 MNHEY, CDR2 SVGAGI. CDR3: CASSPGNVLITEAFF. The CDR3 DNA reads as TGTGCCAGCAGTCCAGGGAACGTGCTGATCACTGAAGCTTTCTTT.